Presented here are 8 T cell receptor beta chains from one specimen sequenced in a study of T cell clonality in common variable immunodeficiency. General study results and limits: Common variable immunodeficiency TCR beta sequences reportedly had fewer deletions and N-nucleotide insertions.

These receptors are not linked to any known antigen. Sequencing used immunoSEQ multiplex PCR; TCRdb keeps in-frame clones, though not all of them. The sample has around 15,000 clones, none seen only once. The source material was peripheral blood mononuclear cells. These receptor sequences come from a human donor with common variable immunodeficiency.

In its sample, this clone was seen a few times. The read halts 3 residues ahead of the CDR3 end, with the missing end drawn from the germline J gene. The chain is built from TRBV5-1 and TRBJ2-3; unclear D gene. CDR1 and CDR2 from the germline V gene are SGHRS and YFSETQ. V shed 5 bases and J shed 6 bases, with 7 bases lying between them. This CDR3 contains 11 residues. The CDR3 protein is CASSLGDTQYF. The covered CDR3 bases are TGCGCCAGCAGTCTCGGTGATACG.

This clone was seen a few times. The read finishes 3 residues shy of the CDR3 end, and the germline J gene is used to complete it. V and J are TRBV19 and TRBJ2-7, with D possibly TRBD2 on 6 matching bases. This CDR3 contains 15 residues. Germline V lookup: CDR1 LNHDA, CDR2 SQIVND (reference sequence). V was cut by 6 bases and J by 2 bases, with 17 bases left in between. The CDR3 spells CASSTSRGSTYEQYF. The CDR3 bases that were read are TGTGCCAGTAGCACCAGTCGGGGGTCCACCTACGAG.

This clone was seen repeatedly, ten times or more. The CDR3 sequence is CASSLYSGSQPQHF. The sequenced part of the CDR3 DNA is TGTGCCAGCAGCTTATACTCAGGGAGCCAGCCC. V is TRBV11-3 and J is TRBJ1-5, with TRBD1 as a possible D gene (5 bases). The read ends 3 residues before the CDR3 terminus; that terminus is restored from the germline J gene. This CDR3 has 14 residues. The germline V gene has CDR1 SGHNT and CDR2 YENEEA. The V end was cut by 2 bases, the J end by 7 bases, with 12 bases between.

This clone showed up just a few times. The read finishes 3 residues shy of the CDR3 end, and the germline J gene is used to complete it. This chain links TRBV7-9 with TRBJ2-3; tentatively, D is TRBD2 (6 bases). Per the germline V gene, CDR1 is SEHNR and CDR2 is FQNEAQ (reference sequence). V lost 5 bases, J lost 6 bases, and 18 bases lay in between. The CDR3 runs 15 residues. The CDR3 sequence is CASSPGLPGGDTQYF. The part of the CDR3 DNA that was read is TGTGCCAGCAGCCCGGGACTTCCGGGCGGGGATACG.

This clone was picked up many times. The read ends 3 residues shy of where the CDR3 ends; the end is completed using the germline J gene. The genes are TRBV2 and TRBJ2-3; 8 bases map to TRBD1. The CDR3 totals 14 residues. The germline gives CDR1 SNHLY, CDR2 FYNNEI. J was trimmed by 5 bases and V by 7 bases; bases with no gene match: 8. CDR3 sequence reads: CASKSGGAVDTQYF. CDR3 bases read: TGTGCCAGCAAGTCAGGGGGCGCGGTAGATACG.

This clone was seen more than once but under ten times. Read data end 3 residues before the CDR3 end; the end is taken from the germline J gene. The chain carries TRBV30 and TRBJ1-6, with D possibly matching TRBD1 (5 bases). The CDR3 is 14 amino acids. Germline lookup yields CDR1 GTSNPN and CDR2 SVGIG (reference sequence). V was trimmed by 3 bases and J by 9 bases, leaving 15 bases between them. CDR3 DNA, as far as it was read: TGTGCCTGGAGAGTCTCAGGGTGGACTTCACCC. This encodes CAWRVSGWTSP. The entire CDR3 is CAWRVSGWTSPLHF. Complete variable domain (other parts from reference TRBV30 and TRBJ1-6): SQTIHQWPATLVQPVGSPLSLECTVEGTSNPNLYWYRQAAGRGLQLLFYSVGIGQISSEVPQNLSASRPQDRQFILSSKKLLLSDSGFYLCAWRVSGWTSPLHFGNGTRLTVT.

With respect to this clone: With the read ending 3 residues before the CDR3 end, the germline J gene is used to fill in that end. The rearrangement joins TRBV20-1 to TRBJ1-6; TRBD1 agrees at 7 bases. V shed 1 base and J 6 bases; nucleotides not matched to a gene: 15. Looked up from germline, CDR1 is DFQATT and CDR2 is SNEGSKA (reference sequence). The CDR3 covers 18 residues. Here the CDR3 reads CSARVWGAGGSFNSPLHF. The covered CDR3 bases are TGCAGTGCTAGAGTTTGGGGGGCAGGGGGATCTTTTAATTCACCC.

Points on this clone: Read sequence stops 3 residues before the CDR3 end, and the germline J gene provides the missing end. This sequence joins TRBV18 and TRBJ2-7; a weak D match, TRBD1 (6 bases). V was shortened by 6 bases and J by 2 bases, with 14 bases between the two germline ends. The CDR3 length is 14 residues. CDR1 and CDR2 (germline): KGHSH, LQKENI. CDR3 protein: CASSFAGVPYEQYF. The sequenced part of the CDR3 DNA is TGTGCCAGCTCCTTTGCAGGGGTCCCCTACGAG.